One T cell receptor (beta chain) is described in this entry. Study processing details: For nucleated cells, counts were estimated from reference gene primer amplification. Profiled with immunoSEQ multiplex PCR; TCRdb holds only in-frame clones, not every one. The DNA was the basis for D and trimming; V, J and clone size are from that table. The table has about 360,000 clones, around 88% seen once. The sample originates from a study of blood T cell repertoires in COVID-19. On the study more broadly: Sites across the United States, Italy and Spain contributed samples from acute and convalescent COVID-19. From T cells, B-cell-depleted T cells, or PBMCs came the material, which was cDNA or gDNA.

CDR3 length: 12 residues. V dropped 1 base and J dropped 10 bases, with 5 bases sitting between them. Germline CDR1 SGHVS, CDR2 FQNEAQ. Seattle-derived patients entered the study during active infection and were followed longitudinally. This rearrangement joins TRBV7-8 to TRBJ1-6; D remains ambiguous. The source material was peripheral blood. This receptor was taken from a woman aged 55-70 years with COVID-19, enrolled during active disease. Here the CDR3 DNA reads TGTGCCAGCAGCTTAGAGCAATCACCCCTCCACTTT. Protein: CASSLEQSPLHF.